The 32 T cell receptor beta chains given below trace back to one sample, sequenced in a study of early T cells in non-severe SARS-CoV-2 infection. TCRdb passed the 5' RACE reads through MiXCR, listing each CDR3 protein once. The sample consists of tens of thousands of distinct CDR3 sequences, approximately 12% of them appearing once. Sequencing was done on a sample of whole blood. The source of these receptors is an adult who was a healthcare worker with PCR-confirmed SARS-CoV-2 infection or an uninfected control (not recorded which).

This clonotype was picked up a small number of times. The chain links TRBV12-3 or TRBV12-4 to TRBJ2-7; D is unclear. The CDR3 extends over 13 amino acids. Trimming cost V 6 bases and J 3 bases, with 12 bases left between them. Written as DNA, the CDR3 is TGTGCCAGCAGCCCCACGACTGACTACGAGCAGTACTTC. Amino acid sequence: CASSPTTDYEQYF.

This clonotype was found many times. V is TRBV20-1 and J is TRBJ1-5; 7 nucleotides agree with TRBD1. The germline V gene has CDR1 DFQATT and CDR2 SNEGSKA (reference sequence). This CDR3 is built from 16 residues. V trimming: 0 bases; J trimming: 1 base; junction bases outside the gene matches: 6. The CDR3 DNA is TGCAGTGCTAGAGATGCCCAGGGGGGCAGCAATCAGCCCCAGCATTTT. Translated: CSARDAQGGSNQPQHF.

The CDR3 region is CASSLIGPITGYNEQFF. CDR3 sequence (DNA): TGCGCCAGCAGCTTGATAGGACCGATCACAGGGTACAATGAGCAGTTCTTC. The gene calls are TRBV5-1 and TRBJ2-1; maybe TRBD1 (6 bases). V was trimmed by 1 base and J by 4 bases, leaving 18 bases between them. This CDR3 region has 17 residues. The germline gives CDR1 SGHRS, CDR2 YFSETQ.

This clonotype was seen a handful of times. This chain links TRBV9 with TRBJ2-3, with D possibly matching TRBD2 (5 bases). Germline CDR1 SGDLS, CDR2 YYNGEE. Trimming removed 4 bases from V and 6 bases from J, with 15 bases in between. This CDR3 comprises 14 residues. The CDR3 nucleotides read TGTGCCAGCAGCCTCACTAGTTTTGCGGATACGCAGTATTTT. Translated: CASSLTSFADTQYF.

This clonotype was seen repeatedly, ten times or more. The rearrangement uses TRBV10-3 and TRBJ2-3; 7 positions match TRBD2. With V trimmed by 3 bases and J by 1 base, 19 bases remained unmatched. In germline, CDR1 is ENHRY, CDR2 SYGVKD. CDR3 size: 20 residues. CDR3 loop: CAISERGPPSGPFGTDTQYF. The CDR3 region has the DNA TGTGCCATCAGTGAAAGGGGCCCTCCTAGCGGCCCGTTCGGCACAGATACGCAGTATTTT.

This clonotype was seen ten or more times. This sequence joins TRBV5-6 and TRBJ2-2; 11 bases match TRBD2. The CDR3 length is 16 residues. CDR1 and CDR2 from the germline V gene are SGHDT and YYEEEE. The V gene end was trimmed by 1 base and the J gene end by 5 bases; junction bases not matched to a gene: 4. CDR3 residues: CASSLTSGGATGELFF. In DNA, the CDR3 is TGTGCCAGCAGCTTGACTAGCGGGGGCGCAACCGGGGAGCTGTTTTTT. The full variable domain, in which reference TRBV5-6 and TRBJ2-2 provide the parts outside the CDR3, is DAGVTQSPTHLIKTRGQQVTLRCSPKSGHDTVSWYQQALGQGPQFIFQYYEEEERQRGNFPDRFSGHQFPNYSSELNVNALLLGDSALYLCASSLTSGGATGELFFGEGSRLTVL.

This clonotype was counted many times. V usage is TRBV20-1 and J usage is TRBJ2-4; D perhaps matches TRBD1 (5 bases). CDR1 is DFQATT, CDR2 SNEGSKA, per germline (reference sequence). Trimming removed 3 bases from V and 2 bases from J, with 11 bases in between. The CDR3 sequence is 14 residues long. The DNA of the CDR3 is TGCAGTGCTAGCCCCGCAGGGCCCAAAAACATTCAGTACTTC. This sequence encodes CSASPAGPKNIQYF.

The V call is TRBV20-1, the J call TRBJ2-7; D uncertain. The V gene's germline CDR1 is DFQATT and CDR2 SNEGSKA (reference sequence). Between the trimmed V and J ends, which lost 3 bases and 6 bases, there was a span of 12 bases. This CDR3 has 12 residues. The DNA of the CDR3 is TGCAGTGCTAGGGCACCGTCCACCGAGCAGTACTTC. It translates to CSARAPSTEQYF.

This clonotype was counted a few times. The chain carries TRBV6-1 and TRBJ2-7; D is ambiguous. The ends were cut back, 4 bases at V and 0 bases at J, with 13 bases in the middle. This CDR3 is built from 15 residues. The germline V gene encodes CDR1 MNHNS and CDR2 SASEGT. The CDR3 bases are TGTGCCAGCAGTGGGGGTTACGGGCGCTCCTACGAGCAGTACTTC. This encodes CASSGGYGRSYEQYF.

There are many counts of this clonotype. The V and J genes are TRBV27 and TRBJ2-1, with 8 bases that match TRBD2. Unmatched junction bases numbered 8, after V lost 6 bases and J lost 1 base. Germline V gives CDR1 MNHEY, CDR2 SMNVEV (reference sequence). The CDR3 loop spans 16 amino acids. The CDR3 region is CASRPSPSGSYNEQFF. The CDR3, as DNA: TGTGCCAGCAGGCCAAGCCCTAGCGGGTCCTACAATGAGCAGTTCTTC.

This clonotype has a count of ten or more. The chain couples TRBV13 to TRBJ2-7; TRBD2 matches 14 bases. The CDR3 sequence is 16 residues long. Trimming took 5 bases from V and 2 from J; bases not matched to a gene: 5. Looked up from germline, CDR1 is PRHDT and CDR2 is FYEKMQ (reference sequence). The CDR3 reads CASSARLAGGAYEQYF. For the CDR3, the DNA is TGTGCCAGCAGCGCCCGACTAGCGGGAGGGGCCTACGAGCAGTACTTC.

V gene TRBV6-1 combines with J gene TRBJ2-7, with 10 bases fitting TRBD1. Germline V lookup: CDR1 MNHNS, CDR2 SASEGT. V shed 4 bases and J 2 bases; nucleotides not matched to a gene: 5. This CDR3 is built from 15 residues. The CDR3 DNA sequence: TGTGCCAGCAGTGCCCGGGGGACAGGGGCCTACGAGCAGTACTTC. As protein: CASSARGTGAYEQYF.

The chain carries TRBV27 and TRBJ2-7; the match to TRBD1 covers 8 bases. The CDR3 covers 13 residues. The trim removed 3 bases at V and 3 bases at J, leaving 1 base unmatched. Germline V CDR1 and CDR2: MNHEY, SMNVEV (reference sequence). The CDR3 reads CASSLTGDYEQYF. The DNA of the CDR3 is TGTGCCAGCAGTTTGACAGGGGACTACGAGCAGTACTTC.

A single count supports this clonotype. The chain joins TRBV9 to TRBJ2-5; TRBD2 might be the D (6 bases). The germline gives CDR1 SGDLS, CDR2 YYNGEE. Deletions cut 4 bases from V and 5 bases from J, with 12 bases between. This CDR3 comprises 13 residues. CDR3 residues: CASSPIAGETQYF. The DNA for the CDR3 is TGTGCCAGCAGCCCGATTGCGGGGGAGACCCAGTACTTC.

Details on this clonotype: Germline and junction disagree at one end, which may indicate a read error. The V and J genes are TRBV19 and TRBJ2-6; D is possibly TRBD1 or TRBD2 (6 bases each). This CDR3 spans 14 amino acids. The V gene's germline CDR1 is LNHDA and CDR2 SQIVND (reference sequence). CDR3 nucleotides: TGTGCCACCACTCCCGGGTCGGGGGCCAACGTCCCGACTTTC. Its translation: CATTPGSGANVPTF.

This chain joins TRBV29-1 and TRBJ1-2; D gene unclear. This CDR3 has 11 amino acids. Germline loops: CDR1 SQVTM, CDR2 ANQGSEA. V gave up 7 bases and J gave up 8 bases, with 14 bases separating them. DNA of the CDR3: TGCAGCGCGCTCAGTGGGCTAGGCTACACCTTC. Translated: CSALSGLGYTF.

The rearrangement uses TRBV11-1 and TRBJ2-1; tentatively, D is TRBD2 (5 bases). The germline gives CDR1 SGHAT, CDR2 FQDESV (reference sequence). The length of the CDR3 is 14 residues. Trimming left V 5 bases short and J 3 bases short, with 11 bases between. DNA for the CDR3: TGTGCCAGCAGCCCGGAGGCGGGCTACAATGAGCAGTTCTTC. It yields the protein CASSPEAGYNEQFF.

This sequence joins TRBV19 and TRBJ2-7; 10 positions agree with TRBD1. CDR1 LNHDA and CDR2 SQIVND come from the germline V gene (reference sequence). The CDR3 length is 15 residues. The V segment lost 4 bases and the J segment 5 bases; nucleotides outside the gene matches: 8. The CDR3 is CASSKSGQGNNEQYF. CDR3 DNA: TGTGCCAGTAGTAAATCGGGACAGGGGAATAACGAGCAGTACTTC. Looking up the rest from reference TRBV19 and TRBJ2-7 gives the full variable domain: DGGITQSPKYLFRKEGQNVTLSCEQNLNHDAMYWYRQDPGQGLRLIYYSQIVNDFQKGDIAEGYSVSREKKESFPLTVTSAQKNPTAFYLCASSKSGQGNNEQYFGPGTRLTVT.

The table lists this clonotype with a few counts. The rearrangement uses TRBV5-1 and TRBJ2-7; 7 positions agree with TRBD2. After removal of 1 base from V and 1 base from J, the junction contained 8 bases not matched to a gene. Per the germline V gene, CDR1 is SGHRS and CDR2 is YFSETQ. This CDR3 comprises 16 residues. The CDR3 loop is CASSLTWQRGSYEQYF. CDR3 DNA: TGCGCCAGCAGCTTGACTTGGCAGCGGGGATCCTACGAGCAGTACTTC. Filled out from reference TRBV5-1 and TRBJ2-7, the complete variable domain reads KAGVTQTPRYLIKTRGQQVTLSCSPISGHRSVSWYQQTPGQGLQFLFEYFSETQRNKGNFPGRFSGRQFSNSRSEMNVSTLELGDSALYLCASSLTWQRGSYEQYFGPGTRLTVT.

The chain joins TRBV6-2 or TRBV6-3 to TRBJ2-1, with 9 positions matching TRBD2. The CDR3 spans 14 residues. CDR1 is MNHEY, CDR2 SVGEGT, per germline. The J segment lost 4 bases and the V segment lost 6 bases, leaving 4 bases of the junction unmatched. CDR3 sequence reads: CASRTAGGYNEQFF. The DNA for the CDR3 is TGTGCCAGCAGGACAGCGGGAGGATACAATGAGCAGTTCTTC.

Many counts were recorded for this clonotype. The V call is TRBV7-9, the J call TRBJ1-2, with no clear D. Germline assignment: CDR1 SEHNR and CDR2 FQNEAQ (reference sequence). Trimming left V 4 bases short and J 5 bases short, with 11 bases between. The CDR3 has 13 residues. CDR3 residues: CASSSPAGYGYTF. Here the CDR3 DNA reads TGTGCCAGCAGCTCCCCGGCCGGGTATGGCTACACCTTC.

CDR3 in amino acids: CASSDNALRGYTF. The CDR3 DNA is TGTGCCAGCAGCGATAACGCCCTGAGAGGCTACACCTTC. The chain carries TRBV6-5 and TRBJ1-2; D remains ambiguous. This CDR3 region has 13 residues. V lost 6 bases and J 8 bases, leaving 16 bases between the germline ends. Germline V lookup: CDR1 MNHEY, CDR2 SVGAGI.

This clonotype came up many times. V and J are TRBV5-1 and TRBJ1-3; D is unclear. V was pared by 6 bases and J by 0 bases, with 13 bases between. CDR3 size: 15 residues. Germline-derived CDR1 and CDR2 are SGHRS and YFSETQ. The CDR3 sequence is CASTLASGSGNTIYF. As DNA, the CDR3 is TGCGCCAGCACCCTTGCGTCGGGCTCTGGAAACACCATATATTTT.

This clonotype was counted at least ten times. This rearrangement joins TRBV18 to TRBJ2-1, with D possibly being TRBD2 (6 bases). The CDR3 consists of 12 residues. Trimming shortened V by 1 base and J by 10 bases, and 8 bases separated the two germline ends. CDR1 is KGHSH, CDR2 LQKENI, per germline. The CDR3 sequence: CASSPLAAEQFF. The CDR3 DNA reads as TGTGCCAGCTCACCACTAGCGGCGGAGCAGTTCTTC.

The gene calls are TRBV6-1 and TRBJ1-1; D may be TRBD1 (5 bases). The germline gives CDR1 MNHNS, CDR2 SASEGT. Trimming stripped 8 bases from V and 0 bases from J, with 13 bases between. There are 14 residues in the CDR3. Written as DNA, the CDR3 is TGTGCCAGCGGGAGGGGCGACCTGAACACTGAAGCTTTCTTT. Amino acid sequence: CASGRGDLNTEAFF.

This clonotype came up many times. The chain employs TRBV29-1 and TRBJ2-3; no firm D call. Germline values: CDR1 SQVTM, CDR2 ANQGSEA. V lost 6 bases and J 6 bases, leaving 19 bases between the germline ends. There are 14 residues in the CDR3. This CDR3 reads CSVTHKNRVDTQYF. The CDR3 coding sequence is TGCAGCGTCACACACAAAAATAGGGTGGATACGCAGTATTTT.

This clonotype was recorded many times. This rearrangement joins TRBV3-1 to TRBJ1-1, with a tentative D call TRBD1 (5 bases). The CDR3 is made up of 11 amino acids. Germline loops: CDR1 LGHDT, CDR2 YNNKEL (reference sequence). Trimming removed 5 bases at V and 7 bases at J, with 8 bases between. CDR3 loop: CASSGGGEAFF. The CDR3 DNA reads as TGTGCCAGCAGCGGGGGTGGTGAAGCTTTCTTT.

The J gene is TRBJ1-5, the V gene TRBV12-3 or TRBV12-4, with a tentative D call TRBD1 (6 bases). Trimming stripped 4 bases from V and 5 bases from J, with 15 bases between. There are 15 residues in the CDR3. CDR3 nucleotide sequence: TGTGCCAGCAGTTCCGCCCGAGGGGGTCATCAGCCCCAGCATTTT. Its protein is CASSSARGGHQPQHF.

The chain has TRBV7-9 and TRBJ1-1; no reliable D call. Germline loops: CDR1 SEHNR, CDR2 FQNEAQ (reference sequence). The CDR3 is 13 residues long. Trimming removed 1 base at V and 3 bases at J, with 6 bases between. The CDR3 bases are TGTGCCAGCAGCTTAGTTGCGGACACTGAAGCTTTCTTT. It yields the protein CASSLVADTEAFF.

This clonotype was seen ten or more times. This chain connects TRBV7-9 to TRBJ2-7, with D hard to call. Germline CDR1 SEHNR, CDR2 FQNEAQ (reference sequence). CDR3 size: 13 residues. Trimming shortened V by 3 bases and J by 6 bases, and 12 bases separated the two germline ends. In DNA, the CDR3 is TGTGCCAGCAGCTTCAGTCAAGAGTCCGAGCAGTACTTC. This sequence encodes CASSFSQESEQYF.

In this sample, this clonotype turned up many times. This rearrangement joins TRBV6-5 to TRBJ1-3; the D is unclear. Trimming removed 3 bases at V and 4 bases at J, with 7 bases between. The germline gives CDR1 MNHEY, CDR2 SVGAGI. CDR3 length: 13 residues. CDR3 nucleotides: TGTGCCAGCAGTTATGTACAGGGAAACACCATATATTTT. Translation: CASSYVQGNTIYF.

This clonotype was recorded at least ten times. The chain has TRBV6-4 and TRBJ2-2; 7 nucleotides match TRBD1. CDR1 and CDR2 (germline): MRHNA, SNTAGT. There are 14 residues in the CDR3. V lost 7 bases, J lost 3 bases, and 5 bases stayed unmatched. CDR3 bases: TGTGCCAGCAAGGGGGACAGTCACACCGGGGAGCTGTTTTTT. Protein: CASKGDSHTGELFF.